This record covers a single T cell receptor (beta chain). This record comes from a study of blood T cell repertoires in COVID-19. Whole-study context: Nucleic acid was either cDNA or gDNA, and it came from T cells, B-cell-depleted T cells, or PBMCs.

In the authors' workflow: The assay estimated nucleated cells by amplifying reference gene primers. Some clones are missing from TCRdb's copy, which holds only in-frame ones; the method was immunoSEQ multiplex PCR. From that table come the V and J calls and clone size; the DNA was used to work out D and trimming. The table records approximately 300,000 clones, roughly 89% of them present only once. The TCR was taken from a woman aged 35 to 49 with COVID-19, enrolled during active disease. Sequenced: peripheral blood.

CDR3 in amino acids: CASMNSLLASEDYNEQFF. CDR3 DNA sequence: TGCGCCAGCATGAATTCCCTACTAGCGTCGGAAGACTACAATGAGCAGTTCTTC. The V call is TRBV5-1, the J call TRBJ2-1; 7 positions agree with TRBD2. The CDR3 is 18 amino acids. V lost 6 bases to trimming and J lost 3 bases; unmatched junction nucleotides: 18. Germline values: CDR1 SGHRS, CDR2 YFSETQ.